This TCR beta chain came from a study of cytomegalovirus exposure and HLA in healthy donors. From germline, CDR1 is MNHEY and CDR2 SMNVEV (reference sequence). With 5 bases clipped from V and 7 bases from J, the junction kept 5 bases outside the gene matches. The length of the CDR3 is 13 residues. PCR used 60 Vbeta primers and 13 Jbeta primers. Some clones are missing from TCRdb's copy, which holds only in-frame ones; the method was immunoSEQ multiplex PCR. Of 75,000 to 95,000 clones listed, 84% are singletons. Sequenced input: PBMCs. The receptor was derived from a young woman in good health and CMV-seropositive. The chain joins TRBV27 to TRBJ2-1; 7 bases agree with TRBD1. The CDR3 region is CASSIQGRNEQFF. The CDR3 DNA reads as TGTGCCAGCAGTATACAGGGGAGAAATGAGCAGTTCTTC.